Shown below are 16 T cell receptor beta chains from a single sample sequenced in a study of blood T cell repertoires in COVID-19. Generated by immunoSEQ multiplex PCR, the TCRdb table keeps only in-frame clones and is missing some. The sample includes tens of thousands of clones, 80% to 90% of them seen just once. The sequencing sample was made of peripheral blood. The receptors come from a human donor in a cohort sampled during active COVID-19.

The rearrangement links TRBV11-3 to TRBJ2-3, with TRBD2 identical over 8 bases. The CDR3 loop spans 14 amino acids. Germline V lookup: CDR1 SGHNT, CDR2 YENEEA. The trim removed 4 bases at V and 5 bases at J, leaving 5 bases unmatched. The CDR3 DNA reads TGTGCCAGCAGCTCGGGAGGGGTGGAAGATACGCAGTATTTT. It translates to CASSSGGVEDTQYF. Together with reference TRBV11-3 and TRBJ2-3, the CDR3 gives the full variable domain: EAGVVQSPRYKIIEKKQPVAFWCNPISGHNTLYWYLQNLGQGPELLIRYENEEAVDDSQLPKDRFSAERLKGVDSTLKIQPAELGDSAVYLCASSSGGVEDTQYFGPGTRLTVL.

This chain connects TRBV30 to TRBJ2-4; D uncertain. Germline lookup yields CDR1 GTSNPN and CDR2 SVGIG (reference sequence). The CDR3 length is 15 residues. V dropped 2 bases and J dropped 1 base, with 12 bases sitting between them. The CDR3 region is CAWSLPSRAKNIQYF. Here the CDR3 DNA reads TGTGCCTGGAGTCTCCCTAGTCGGGCCAAAAACATTCAGTACTTC.

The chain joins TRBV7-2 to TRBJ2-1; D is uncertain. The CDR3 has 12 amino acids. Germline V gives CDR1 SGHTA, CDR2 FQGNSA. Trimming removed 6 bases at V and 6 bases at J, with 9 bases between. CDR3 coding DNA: TGTGCCAGCAGAGTTAGTGGCAATGAGCAGTTCTTC. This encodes CASRVSGNEQFF.

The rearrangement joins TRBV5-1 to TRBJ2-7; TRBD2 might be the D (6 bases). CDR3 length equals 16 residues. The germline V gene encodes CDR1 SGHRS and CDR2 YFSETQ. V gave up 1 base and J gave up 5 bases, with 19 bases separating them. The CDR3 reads CASSLREQLAQNEQYF. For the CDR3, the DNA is TGCGCCAGCAGCTTGAGGGAACAACTAGCTCAGAACGAGCAGTACTTC.

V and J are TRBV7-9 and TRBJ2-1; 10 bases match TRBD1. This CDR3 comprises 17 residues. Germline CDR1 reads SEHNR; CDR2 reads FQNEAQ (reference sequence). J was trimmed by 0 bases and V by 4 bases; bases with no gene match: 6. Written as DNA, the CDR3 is TGTGCCAGCAGCTCCCGGACAGGGGGGAGCTCCTACAATGAGCAGTTCTTC. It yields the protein CASSSRTGGSSYNEQFF.

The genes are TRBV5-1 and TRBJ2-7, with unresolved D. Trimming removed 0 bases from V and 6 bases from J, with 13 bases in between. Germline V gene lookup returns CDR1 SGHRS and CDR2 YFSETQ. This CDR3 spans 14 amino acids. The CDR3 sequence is CASSLEEVFGEQYF. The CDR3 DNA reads TGCGCCAGCAGCTTGGAAGAGGTGTTCGGCGAGCAGTACTTC.

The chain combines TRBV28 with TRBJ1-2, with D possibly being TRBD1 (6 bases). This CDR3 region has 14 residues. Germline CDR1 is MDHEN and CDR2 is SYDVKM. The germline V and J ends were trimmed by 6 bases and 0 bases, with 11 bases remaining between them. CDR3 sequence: CASRDSTTNYGYTF. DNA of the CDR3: TGTGCCAGCAGGGACAGCACCACTAACTATGGCTACACCTTC.

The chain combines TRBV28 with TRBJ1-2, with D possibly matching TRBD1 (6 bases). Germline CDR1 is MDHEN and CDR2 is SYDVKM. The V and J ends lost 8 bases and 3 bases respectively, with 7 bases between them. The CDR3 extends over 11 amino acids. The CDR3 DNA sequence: TGTGCCAGCGGACAGTACTATGGCTACACCTTC. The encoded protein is CASGQYYGYTF.

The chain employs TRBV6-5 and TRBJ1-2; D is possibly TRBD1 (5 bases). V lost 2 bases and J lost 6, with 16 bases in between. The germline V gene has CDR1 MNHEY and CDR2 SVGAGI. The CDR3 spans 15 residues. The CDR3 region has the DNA TGTGCCAGCAGTTACGGTGTGGGGGGATTTGATGGCTACACCTTC. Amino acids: CASSYGVGGFDGYTF.

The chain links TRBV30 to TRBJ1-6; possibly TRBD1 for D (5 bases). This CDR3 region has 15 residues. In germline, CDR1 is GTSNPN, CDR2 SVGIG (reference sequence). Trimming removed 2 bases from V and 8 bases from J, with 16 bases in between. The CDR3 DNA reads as TGTGCCTGGAGTCCGCCGTTGGGGGAGGATTCACCCCTCCACTTT. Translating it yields CAWSPPLGEDSPLHF.

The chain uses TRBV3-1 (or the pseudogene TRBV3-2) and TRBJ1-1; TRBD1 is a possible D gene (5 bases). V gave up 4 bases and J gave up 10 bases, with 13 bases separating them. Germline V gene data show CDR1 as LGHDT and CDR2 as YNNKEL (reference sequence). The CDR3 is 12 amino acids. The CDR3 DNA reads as TGTGCCAGCAGCCCCCTCTCAGGGATAGCTTTCTTT. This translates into CASSPLSGIAFF.

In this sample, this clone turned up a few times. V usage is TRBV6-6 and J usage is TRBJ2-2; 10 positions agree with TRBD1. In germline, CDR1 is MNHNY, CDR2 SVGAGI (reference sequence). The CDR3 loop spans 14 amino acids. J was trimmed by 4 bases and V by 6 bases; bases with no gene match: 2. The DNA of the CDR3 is TGTGCCAGCAGCAGGACAGGGGGCACCGGGGAGCTGTTTTTT. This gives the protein CASSRTGGTGELFF.

The CDR3 protein is CASSPGTGFGNTIYF. Here the CDR3 DNA reads TGTGCCAGCAGCCCAGGGACAGGGTTCGGAAACACCATATATTTT. The V gene is TRBV3-1 (or the pseudogene TRBV3-2), the J gene TRBJ1-3, with 9 bases identical to TRBD1. Germline V lookup: CDR1 LGHDT, CDR2 YNNKEL (reference sequence). Trimming cost V 4 bases and J 4 bases; bases outside gene matches: 5. The CDR3 totals 15 residues.

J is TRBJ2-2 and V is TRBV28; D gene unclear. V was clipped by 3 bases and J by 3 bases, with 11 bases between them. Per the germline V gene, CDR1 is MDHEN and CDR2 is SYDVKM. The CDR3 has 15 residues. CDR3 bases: TGTGCCAGCAGTTTGTTCACTGCCTACACCGGGGAGCTGTTTTTT. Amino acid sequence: CASSLFTAYTGELFF.

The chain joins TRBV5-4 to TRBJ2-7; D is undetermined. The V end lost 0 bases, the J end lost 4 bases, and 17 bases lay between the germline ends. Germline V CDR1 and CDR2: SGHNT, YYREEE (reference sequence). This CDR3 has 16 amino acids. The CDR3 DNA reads TGTGCCAGCAGCTTGGAGATCAGCGCGTCCGGGTACGAGCAGTACTTC. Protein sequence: CASSLEISASGYEQYF.

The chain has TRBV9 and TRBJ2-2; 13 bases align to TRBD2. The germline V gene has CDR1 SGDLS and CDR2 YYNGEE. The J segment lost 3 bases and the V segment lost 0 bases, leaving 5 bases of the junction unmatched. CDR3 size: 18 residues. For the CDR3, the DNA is TGTGCCAGCAGCGTAGAAAGAGGACTAGCGGGGGACACCGGGGAGCTGTTTTTT. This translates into CASSVERGLAGDTGELFF.